A selection of T cell receptor beta chains follows, all from one sample in a study of T-cell memory formation after mild COVID-19. TCRdb re-analysed the 5' RACE reads in MiXCR, keeping a single row per CDR3 protein. The sample has approximately 180,000 distinct CDR3 sequences; around 16% are singletons. The specimen sequenced was PBMCs or a T cell subset sorted from them (not recorded which). Every receptor here comes from an adult woman who had mild COVID-19 (a few samples of this study predate the infection). Cell type and time point are not known. CDR3s include the opening cysteine and the closing phenylalanine or tryptophan. D genes are given only for firm matches. Size is omitted from some rows. Given values are once, few, many or a class for expanded clones.

size: many; V: TRBV7-8; J: TRBJ1-6; D: .; CDR3: CASSESRDYNSPLHF; DNA: TGTGCCAGCAGCGAGTCCAGGGACTATAATTCACCCCTCCACTTT
size: many; V: TRBV7-3; J: TRBJ2-1; D: .; CDR3: CASSSEPYNEQFF; DNA: TGTGCCAGCAGCTCGGAACCCTACAATGAGCAGTTCTTC
size: .; V: TRBV9; J: TRBJ2-1; D: TRBD2; CDR3: CASSAGLGGSNEQFF; DNA: TGTGCCAGCAGCGCTGGACTAGGAGGATCCAATGAGCAGTTCTTC
size: many; V: TRBV11-2; J: TRBJ2-7; D: TRBD1; CDR3: CASSAIRDRAYEQYF; DNA: TGTGCCAGCAGCGCGATCCGGGACAGGGCCTACGAGCAGTACTTC
size: few; V: TRBV15; J: TRBJ2-4; D: .; CDR3: CATSRDLGTDIQYF; DNA: TGTGCCACCAGCAGAGATCTGGGTACGGACATTCAGTACTTC
size: .; V: TRBV12-3/TRBV12-4; J: TRBJ1-6; D: TRBD1; CDR3: CASRTGYSPLHF; DNA: TGTGCCAGTCGGACAGGTTATTCACCCCTCCACTTT
size: .; V: TRBV28; J: TRBJ1-2; D: TRBD1; CDR3: CASSPAAGGEDGYTF; DNA: TGTGCCAGCAGTCCCGCGGCAGGGGGTGAAGACGGCTACACCTTC
size: .; V: TRBV7-9; J: TRBJ1-2; D: .; CDR3: CASSLLRPGHYGYTF; DNA: TGTGCCAGCAGCTTACTCCGGCCGGGGCACTATGGCTACACCTTC
size: few; V: TRBV4-1; J: TRBJ1-2; D: .; CDR3: CASSQAPGTQNYGYTF; DNA: TGCGCCAGCAGCCAGGCTCCCGGGACGCAAAACTATGGCTACACCTTC
size: once; V: TRBV2; J: TRBJ2-7; D: TRBD1; CDR3: CASSDGQGWEQYF; DNA: TGTGCCAGCAGTGATGGACAGGGTTGGGAGCAGTACTTC
size: .; V: TRBV3-1; J: TRBJ2-1; D: .; CDR3: CASSQDLVGFYNEQFF; DNA: TGTGCCAGCAGCCAAGATCTTGTCGGATTCTACAATGAGCAGTTCTTC
size: many; V: TRBV5-6; J: TRBJ1-5; D: .; CDR3: CASSLAGDQPQHF; DNA: TGTGCCAGCAGCTTAGCAGGGGATCAGCCCCAGCATTTT
size: few; V: TRBV20-1; J: TRBJ1-1; D: .; CDR3: CSARGRRNTEAFF; DNA: TGCAGTGCTAGAGGACGGAGGAACACTGAAGCTTTCTTT
size: .; V: TRBV25-1; J: TRBJ1-3; D: .; CDR3: CASSAQGSGNTIYF; DNA: TGTGCCAGCAGTGCGCAGGGCTCTGGAAACACCATATATTTT
size: few; V: TRBV12-3/TRBV12-4; J: TRBJ1-3; D: .; CDR3: CASSPGGVATGNTIYF; DNA: TGTGCCAGCAGTCCCGGGGGGGTCGCCACTGGAAACACCATATATTTT
size: few; V: TRBV2; J: TRBJ2-3; D: .; CDR3: CASSPTTGGNTDTQYF; DNA: TGTGCCAGCAGTCCCACCACAGGAGGAAACACAGATACGCAGTATTTT
size: .; V: TRBV20-1; J: TRBJ2-7; D: TRBD2; CDR3: CSASGTSGRESYEQYF; DNA: TGCAGTGCGTCCGGGACTAGCGGGAGGGAGTCCTACGAGCAGTACTTC
size: .; V: TRBV29-1; J: TRBJ2-5; D: .; CDR3: CSVESLAWEETQYF; DNA: TGCAGCGTTGAAAGCCTGGCTTGGGAGGAGACCCAGTACTTC
size: once; V: TRBV6-2/TRBV6-3; J: TRBJ2-3; D: TRBD1; CDR3: CASSYSRTGRTDKQYF; DNA: TGTGCCAGCAGTTACTCAAGGACAGGGAGGACAGATAAGCAGTATTTT
size: .; V: TRBV6-2/TRBV6-3; J: TRBJ1-5; D: .; CDR3: CASGRGDGNQPQHF; DNA: TGTGCCAGCGGCCGGGGGGACGGCAATCAGCCCCAGCATTTT
size: few; V: TRBV5-1; J: TRBJ1-1; D: TRBD1; CDR3: CASSQPLTGGNTEAFF; DNA: TGCGCCAGCAGCCAACCTCTGACAGGGGGAAACACTGAAGCTTTCTTT
size: .; V: TRBV6-1; J: TRBJ2-5; D: .; CDR3: CASSGNGRTQETQYF; DNA: TGTGCCAGCAGTGGAAACGGCAGGACACAAGAGACCCAGTACTTC
size: .; V: TRBV20-1; J: TRBJ2-7; D: .; CDR3: CSARDPGGQRQYF; DNA: TGCAGTGCTAGAGATCCCGGAGGGCAGAGGCAGTACTTC
size: many; V: TRBV29-1; J: TRBJ2-1; D: .; CDR3: CSVWSGTPFF; DNA: TGCAGCGTTTGGTCCGGGACCCCGTTCTTC
size: .; V: TRBV12-3/TRBV12-4; J: TRBJ2-3; D: .; CDR3: CASSLIGGQNTQYF; DNA: TGTGCCAGCAGTTTAATCGGCGGACAGAATACGCAGTATTTT
size: .; V: TRBV20-1; J: TRBJ2-3; D: .; CDR3: CSARVPSTDTQYF; DNA: TGCAGTGCTAGAGTGCCTAGCACAGATACGCAGTATTTT
size: .; V: TRBV5-1; J: TRBJ2-5; D: .; CDR3: CASSLVDMETQYF; DNA: TGCGCCAGCAGCTTGGTAGATATGGAGACCCAGTACTTC
size: few; V: TRBV27; J: TRBJ2-7; D: .; CDR3: CASSWTVSSYEQYF; DNA: TGTGCCAGCAGTTGGACAGTAAGCTCCTACGAGCAGTACTTC
size: .; V: TRBV5-8; J: TRBJ1-2; D: .; CDR3: CASTPIRLGFYGYTF; DNA: TGTGCCAGCACCCCCATAAGATTGGGATTTTATGGCTACACCTTC
size: .; V: TRBV18; J: TRBJ2-7; D: TRBD1; CDR3: CASSPRTGGYEQYF; DNA: TGTGCCAGCTCACCTCGGACAGGGGGTTACGAGCAGTACTTC
size: .; V: TRBV7-8; J: TRBJ1-5; D: .; CDR3: CASSPPPWQSGQPQHF; DNA: TGTGCCAGCAGCCCACCTCCGTGGCAGTCCGGTCAGCCCCAGCATTTT
size: .; V: TRBV5-1; J: TRBJ1-2; D: .; CDR3: CASSQPNRNYGYTF; DNA: TGCGCCAGCAGCCAACCGAACCGGAACTATGGCTACACCTTC
size: .; V: TRBV5-1; J: TRBJ2-3; D: .; CDR3: CASSLRPTDTQYF; DNA: TGCGCCAGCAGCCTGCGACCAACAGATACGCAGTATTTT
size: .; V: TRBV20-1; J: TRBJ2-3; D: TRBD2; CDR3: CSARDPSGATDTQYF; DNA: TGCAGTGCTAGAGATCCTAGCGGGGCCACAGATACGCAGTATTTT
size: few; V: TRBV9; J: TRBJ2-1; D: .; CDR3: CASSVDPARGNEQFF; DNA: TGTGCCAGCAGCGTAGACCCGGCTAGGGGGAATGAGCAGTTCTTC
size: few; V: TRBV20-1; J: TRBJ2-1; D: .; CDR3: CSARLALRNEQFF; DNA: TGCAGTGCCCGACTCGCCTTGAGGAATGAGCAGTTCTTC
size: .; V: TRBV9; J: TRBJ1-6; D: .; CDR3: CASSASIGGSPLHF; DNA: TGTGCCAGCAGCGCGAGTATAGGTGGGTCACCCCTCCACTTT
size: .; V: TRBV30; J: TRBJ2-1; D: .; CDR3: CAWSVSRGSYNEQFF; DNA: TGTGCCTGGAGTGTAAGTCGGGGCTCCTACAATGAGCAGTTCTTC
size: .; V: TRBV12-3/TRBV12-4; J: TRBJ2-3; D: .; CDR3: CASTITDTQYF; DNA: TGTGCCAGCACCATCACAGATACGCAGTATTTT